Sequencing of this T cell receptor (beta chain) was carried out in a study of shared clonotypes between healthy human individuals. Study context: Each donor had three CD4 naive, three CD4 memory, two CD8 naive and one CD8 memory plate.

Method: immunoSEQ multiplex PCR; TCRdb's copy keeps in-frame clones and lacks some. The data show more than 900,000 clones, around 78% seen once. Note on this clone: Other nucleotide sequences in the sample specify the same CDR3.

The sample was memory CD4+ T cells from PBMCs. As for subset: CD45RA-negative fraction. This TCR derives from a man between 18 and 29 years old in good health. Some clones in this sample may be carry-over from other donors' samples.

The CDR3 DNA is TGTGCCAGCAGCTTGGGACTAGCGGTGTACAATGAGCAGTTCTTC. It codes for CASSLGLAVYNEQFF. The chain has TRBV5-4 and TRBJ2-1, with TRBD2 identical over 9 bases. V dropped 0 bases and J dropped 4; count of bases not matched to a gene: 2. The germline CDR1 and CDR2 sequences are SGHNT and YYREEE (reference sequence). The CDR3 contains 15 residues. The entire variable domain, with the rest obtained from reference TRBV5-4 and TRBJ2-1, is as follows: ETGVTQSPTHLIKTRGQQVTLRCSSQSGHNTVSWYQQALGQGPQFIFQYYREEENGRGNFPPRFSGLQFPNYSSELNVNALELDDSALYLCASSLGLAVYNEQFFGPGTRLTVL.